This is a list of T cell receptor beta chains from one sample in a study of T cells after somatic rescue of genetic block. Libraries were prepared by immunoSEQ multiplex PCR; TCRdb keeps only in-frame clonotypes and omits some of them. The profile shows over 8,000 clones, approximately 79% of them singletons. Sequencing input: peripheral blood mononuclear cells (PBMCs). These receptors were obtained from a boy between 10 and 17 years old. The CDR3 runs from the conserved cysteine through the conserved F or W.

len	v_gene	j_gene	CDR3aa
14	TRBV5-4	TRBJ2-3	CASSFSQWDDTQYF
13	TRBV27	TRBJ1-3	CASSFLGGNTIYF
17	TRBV4-3	TRBJ2-7	CASSQTYGTGQSYEQYF
13	TRBV13	TRBJ2-3	CASSSGSTDTQYF
14	TRBV25-1	TRBJ1-4	CASSWTGAREKLFF
15	TRBV7-2	TRBJ2-7	CASSLDRGALYEQYF
14	TRBV25-1	TRBJ2-5	CASSGLGRGETQYF
14	TRBV18	TRBJ1-1	CASSSEGLNTEAFF
14	TRBV6-5	NA	CVSGGYYDSYEQYF
16	TRBV2	TRBJ1-2	CASTEDQIIASYGYTF
13	TRBV29-1	TRBJ2-7	CSVMADLGYEQYF
14	TRBV28	TRBJ2-7	CASSLGPLTYEQYF
14	TRBV6-5	TRBJ1-5	CASRPDSFHQPQHF
12	TRBV28	TRBJ2-1	CASSFTGRGQFF
16	TRBV27	TRBJ2-7	CASSSNLLAGGPEQYF
14	TRBV28	TRBJ1-5	CASREGNWGQPQHF
13	TRBV7-2	TRBJ1-6	CASSLAPGTALHF
14	TRBV5-1	TRBJ2-7	CASSLAISSYEQYF